The 5 T cell receptor beta chains below were found in one sample sequenced in a study of T cells in Graves' hyperthyroidism and ophthalmopathy. Regions amplified from RNA transcripts were the TCR beta CDR3 regions. The HTBI primer set drove a first-round RT-PCR of the TCR CDR3. TCRdb itself ran the multiplex PCR reads through MiXCR, one entry per CDR3 protein. The sample lists 600,000 to 800,000 distinct CDR3 sequences, around 40% occurring once. The specimen sequenced was blood. The source of these receptors is a woman between 35 and 50 years old with Graves' hyperthyroidism.

This chain uses TRBV7-9 with TRBJ2-7, with 9 positions matching TRBD1. This CDR3 has 12 amino acids. The junction had 5 bases not matched to a gene; V was cut back by 7 bases and J by 7 bases. Germline CDR1 reads SEHNR; CDR2 reads FQNEAQ (reference sequence). The CDR3 sequence is CASTTGGGEQYF. CDR3 DNA: TGTGCCAGCACTACAGGGGGCGGGGAGCAGTACTTC.

This chain uses TRBV12-3 or TRBV12-4 with TRBJ1-5, with D perhaps matching TRBD1 (5 bases). V was cut by 5 bases and J by 2 bases, with 16 bases left in between. The CDR3 is 16 residues long. Here the CDR3 reads CASSPQEVGGNQPQHF. CDR3 bases: TGTGCCAGCAGTCCCCAAGAGGTAGGGGGCAATCAGCCCCAGCATTTT.

This clonotype was recorded at least ten times. The CDR3 loop is CASVGQMNTEAFF. CDR3 nucleotides: TGTGCCAGCGTAGGACAGATGAACACTGAAGCTTTCTTT. The genes are TRBV12-3 or TRBV12-4 and TRBJ1-1; D is possibly TRBD1 (6 bases). The V end lost 8 bases, the J end lost 0 bases, and 10 bases lay between the germline ends. The CDR3 runs to 13 residues.

This chain's CDR3 is CASSGMRGPYEQYF. CDR3 DNA sequence: TGTGCCAGCAGCGGAATGAGGGGACCCTACGAGCAGTACTTC. This chain joins TRBV9 and TRBJ2-7, with D perhaps given as TRBD1 or TRBD2 (5 bases each). This CDR3 has 14 residues. Germline lookup yields CDR1 SGDLS and CDR2 YYNGEE. V was pared by 3 bases and J by 2 bases, with 12 bases between.

In its sample, this clonotype was seen many times. V gene TRBV2 combines with J gene TRBJ1-2; no reliable D call. The CDR3 length is 12 residues. From germline, CDR1 is SNHLY and CDR2 FYNNEI. The germline V and J ends were trimmed by 7 bases and 5 bases, with 11 bases remaining between them. CDR3 nucleotides: TGTGCCAGCACGCGAAGGGCTTATGGCTACACCTTC. Amino acid sequence: CASTRRAYGYTF.